This record covers a single T cell receptor (beta chain). No antigen is known for it. No much larger clone is present one base from it, and per-base qualities are unavailable. For sequencing of the TCRbeta CDR3 region, genomic DNA was extracted from the sorted cells. The immunoSEQ Assay was used to sequence the TCRbeta CDR3 regions. In its TCRdb copy, this immuneACCESS table keeps in-frame sequences only and misses some clones. Where compared with another copy, unresolved V genes explain less than half of these, and the others have no known cause. This sample gives approximately 100,000 clones in total; 75% to 95% of them show up just once. The ten biggest clones cover under 0.4% of the sample. The sample originates from a study of OX40 agonist ivuxolimab in advanced cancers. A note on the overall study: Ivuxolimab, which targeted the costimulatory receptor OX40 (CD134), was an agonistic, fully human IgG2 monoclonal antibody. Patients were allowed to have had prior anti-PD-1, anti-PD-L1 or anti-CTLA-4 therapy, and approximately 40% of the dose-escalation patients had previously received checkpoint inhibitors. The point of sequencing TCRbeta in the periphery was to test whether ivuxolimab changed TCR sequence diversity and drove clonal T-cell expansion. The monotherapy dose-escalation portion (N = 52 patients) of the phase I ivuxolimab trial is reported in the paper. The dose-escalation cohort was 80% to 90% male with a mean age of approximately 60 years, ranging from about 23 to 85. Intravenous ivuxolimab was administered to patients every 2 weeks at six dose levels: 0.01, 0.1, 0.3, 1.5, 3 and 10 mg/kg. Three dose-escalation patients achieved partial responses, one with hepatocellular carcinoma and two with cutaneous melanoma. Among the roughly 50 dose-escalation patients, around 19 had hepatocellular carcinoma, approximately 15 melanoma, 9 renal cell carcinoma and 9 head and neck cancer. Beyond this particular receptor, the publication reports: Clonal expansion of both CD4+ and CD8+ blood T cells was observed from baseline to week 6 at doses 0.1 to 3.0 mg/kg. Antigen specificity was not determined for the clonally expanded peripheral T cells. In the 0.1-3.0 mg/kg groups, partial responders had among the lowest normalized peripheral clonal expansion, particularly in CD8+ T cells. Low levels of normalized T-cell clonal expansion were also shown by some nonresponding patients. After ivuxolimab, more expanded clones were found on average in CD8+ T cells than in CD4+ T cells.

CDR1 and CDR2, per the germline V gene, are SGHTA and FQGNSA. Trimming leaves V shorter by 4 bases and J shorter by 8 bases, with the junction holding 10 bases beyond the gene matches. The CDR3 sequence holds 15 residues, the cysteine and phenylalanine included. Only the CDR3 portion is preserved as DNA: 45 bases, with reading frame beginning at the first base. Patients with a history of autoimmune disease or receiving systemic immunosuppression were excluded from the trial. Peripheral blood for TCR sequencing was collected from all dose cohorts at baseline, on cycle 4 day 1, and on cycle 7 day 1. Samples were obtained from an open-label, multicenter, first-in-human phase I dose-escalation trial of ivuxolimab. Adults with locally advanced or metastatic head and neck squamous cell, hepatocellular, melanoma or renal cell carcinoma were enrolled in the trial. Before TCR sequencing, CD4+ T cells and CD8+ T cells were sorted from peripheral blood as separate populations.

Sequenced here: CD4+ or CD8+ T cells sorted from blood, sampled in a trial of the OX40 agonist ivuxolimab. This sequence was found in an adult with an advanced solid tumor such as melanoma, head and neck, liver or kidney cancer. The sequence joins TRBV7-2 to TRBJ2-1; 8 nucleotides in the junction match TRBD2. The DNA sequence reads TGTGCCAGCAGCTCATCGGGAGGGCCGGTGTATGAGCAGTTCTTC. Its amino acids are CASSSSGGPVYEQFF.